The next 28 T cell receptor beta chains were all read from a single sample in a study of shared clonotypes between healthy human individuals. Measured with immunoSEQ multiplex PCR; TCRdb has only the in-frame clones, and not every one. This table holds about 2.3 million clones, 85% to 95% found once. The source material was naive CD4+ T cells from PBMCs. Described subset: CD45RA+ positively selected. Receptor source: a young man in good health. Some clones in this sample may be carry-over from other donors' samples.

CDR3 sequence reads: CASSEIGQVNTEAFF. The CDR3 DNA reads as TGTGCCAGCAGCGAAATCGGACAAGTTAACACTGAAGCTTTCTTT. This chain uses TRBV6-1 with TRBJ1-1; D is perhaps TRBD1 (5 bases). V shed 6 bases and J shed 2 bases, with 16 bases lying between them. CDR1 is MNHNS and CDR2 is SASEGT in the germline V gene. The CDR3 has 15 residues.

The chain combines TRBV2 with TRBJ2-1; D gene ambiguous. The V end lost 6 bases, the J end lost 6 bases, and 24 bases lay between the germline ends. CDR3 length equals 17 residues. Germline assignment: CDR1 SNHLY and CDR2 FYNNEI. The CDR3 DNA reads as TGTGCCAGCAGGGCTCCGCCGGGTCTCCTAAACAGCAATGAGCAGTTCTTC. Its translation is CASRAPPGLLNSNEQFF. The entire variable domain, with the rest obtained from reference TRBV2 and TRBJ2-1, is as follows: EPEVTQTPSHQVTQMGQEVILRCVPISNHLYFYWYRQILGQKVEFLVSFYNNEISEKSEIFDDQFSVERPDGSNFTLKIRSTKLEDSAMYFCASRAPPGLLNSNEQFFGPGTRLTVL.

This clone was recorded once. Other DNA sequences in this sample translate to the same CDR3. V usage is TRBV6-6 and J usage is TRBJ2-3; 7 positions match TRBD2. This CDR3 region has 14 residues. V dropped 2 bases and J dropped 6; count of bases not matched to a gene: 5. Germline CDR1 reads MNHNY; CDR2 reads SVGAGI (reference sequence). CDR3 in amino acids: CASSYGGGADTQYF. In DNA form, the CDR3 reads TGTGCCAGCAGTTACGGGGGGGGAGCGGATACGCAGTATTTT.

The chain carries TRBV7-9 and TRBJ2-7; D might be TRBD1 (6 bases). CDR3 size: 15 residues. V was trimmed by 5 bases and J by 5 bases, leaving 19 bases between them. CDR1 is SEHNR and CDR2 is FQNEAQ in the germline V gene (reference sequence). The chain's CDR3 is CASSLSGALRDEQYF. CDR3 DNA sequence: TGTGCCAGCAGCCTCTCAGGGGCACTCCGGGACGAGCAGTACTTC.

The chain uses TRBV7-3 and TRBJ1-1, with 7 bases aligning to TRBD1. The V and J ends lost 3 bases and 6 bases, in that order; junction bases with no gene match: 16. Germline V lookup: CDR1 SGHTA, CDR2 FQGTGA. The CDR3 is 17 amino acids. The CDR3 protein is CASSFRPDRRASPEAFF. The DNA for the CDR3 is TGTGCCAGCAGCTTTCGCCCGGACAGGCGGGCCTCCCCTGAAGCTTTCTTT.

The chain couples TRBV9 to TRBJ2-7; D unresolved. Germline assignment: CDR1 SGDLS and CDR2 YYNGEE. There are 15 residues in the CDR3. V lost 0 bases, J lost 1 base, and 11 bases lay in between. The CDR3 reads CASSVAPRPSYEQYF. As DNA, the CDR3 is TGTGCCAGCAGCGTAGCTCCGAGACCTTCCTACGAGCAGTACTTC.

The rearrangement joins TRBV14 to TRBJ1-1, with D perhaps TRBD1 (6 bases). Trimming left V 1 base short and J 4 bases short, with 25 bases between. This CDR3 is 19 amino acids long. CDR1 is SGHDN, CDR2 FVKESK, per germline. The chain's CDR3 is CASSQGRTEAGRQVTEAFF. The DNA of the CDR3 is TGTGCCAGCAGCCAAGGACGGACGGAAGCGGGTAGACAGGTCACTGAAGCTTTCTTT.

The J gene is TRBJ1-6, the V gene TRBV25-1; D remains unclear. CDR3 size: 12 residues. The V end lost 4 bases, the J end lost 13 bases, and 11 bases lay between the germline ends. CDR1 is MGHDK, CDR2 SYGVNS, per germline. The CDR3 is CASSVSVSPLHF. For the CDR3, the DNA is TGTGCCAGCAGTGTATCTGTGTCCCCCCTCCACTTT. Complete variable domain (other parts from reference TRBV25-1 and TRBJ1-6): EADIYQTPRYLVIGTGKKITLECSQTMGHDKMYWYQQDPGMELHLIHYSYGVNSTEKGDLSSESTVSRIRTEHFPLTLESARPSHTSQYLCASSVSVSPLHFGNGTRLTVT.

V gene TRBV28 combines with J gene TRBJ2-5, with TRBD2 as a possible D gene (5 bases). V was shortened by 6 bases and J by 7 bases, with 12 bases between the two germline ends. CDR3 length: 12 residues. Germline values: CDR1 MDHEN, CDR2 SYDVKM. CDR3 protein: CASRRSGGTQYF. CDR3 bases: TGTGCCAGCAGACGGAGCGGAGGGACCCAGTACTTC.

In nucleotides, the CDR3 is TGTGCCAGCAGCCCACCAGGGGGCGGGAGCACTGAAGCTTTCTTT. Protein product: CASSPPGGGSTEAFF. The chain carries TRBV28 and TRBJ1-1; 8 nucleotides agree with TRBD1. Germline V gene lookup returns CDR1 MDHEN and CDR2 SYDVKM. V lost 6 bases, J lost 4 bases, and 10 bases stayed unmatched. The CDR3 consists of 15 residues.

The rearrangement joins TRBV5-4 to TRBJ2-3; 7 nucleotides align to TRBD2. CDR3 length: 15 residues. CDR1 is SGHNT, CDR2 YYREEE, per germline (reference sequence). With V trimmed by 0 bases and J by 2 bases, 3 bases remained unmatched. CDR3 sequence (DNA): TGTGCCAGCAGCTTGGTGGCGGGAGACACAGATACGCAGTATTTT. Translation: CASSLVAGDTDTQYF.

The chain couples TRBV29-1 to TRBJ2-7, with a possible D match to TRBD1 (6 bases). The CDR3 has 12 residues. The germline CDR1 and CDR2 sequences are SQVTM and ANQGSEA. Trimming cost V 7 bases and J 2 bases, with 12 bases left between them. CDR3 loop: CSAEDRAYEQYF. The CDR3 DNA reads TGCAGCGCTGAGGACAGAGCCTACGAGCAGTACTTC.

In the case of this clone: The sample contains more than one DNA sequence encoding this CDR3. V usage is TRBV5-1 and J usage is TRBJ1-5; D call uncertain. CDR1 SGHRS and CDR2 YFSETQ come from the germline V gene. This CDR3 has 13 amino acids. V dropped 4 bases and J dropped 1 base, with 6 bases sitting between them. The CDR3 spells CASSLDSNQPQHF. Here the CDR3 DNA reads TGCGCCAGCAGCCTAGACAGCAATCAGCCCCAGCATTTT.

The chain couples TRBV18 to TRBJ2-2; D not certain. The CDR3 contains 17 residues. Germline lookup yields CDR1 KGHSH and CDR2 LQKENI. Trimming removed 3 bases at V and 0 bases at J, with 14 bases between. The CDR3: CASSPLSQTANTGELFF. The CDR3 nucleotides are TGTGCCAGCTCACCCCTCAGTCAGACCGCGAACACCGGGGAGCTGTTTTTT.

J is TRBJ1-4 and V is TRBV19, with D tentatively TRBD1 (5 bases). Between the trimmed V and J ends, which lost 5 bases and 6 bases, there was a span of 19 bases. The length of the CDR3 is 16 residues. CDR1 and CDR2 from the germline V gene are LNHDA and SQIVND (reference sequence). CDR3: CASSSRGVRDHEKLFF. The CDR3 nucleotides are TGTGCCAGTAGTTCCCGTGGGGTCAGGGACCATGAAAAACTGTTTTTT.

This clone appeared once. CDR3 sequence: CASRRQGGWETQYF. CDR3 sequence (DNA): TGTGCCAGCCGGCGGCAGGGGGGTTGGGAGACCCAGTACTTC. V gene TRBV28 combines with J gene TRBJ2-5; D may be TRBD1 (7 bases). The V end lost 8 bases, the J end lost 5 bases, and 18 bases lay between the germline ends. The germline gives CDR1 MDHEN, CDR2 SYDVKM. There are 14 residues in the CDR3.

V gene TRBV2 combines with J gene TRBJ2-2; 7 bases line up with TRBD1. The length of the CDR3 is 16 residues. The V gene end was trimmed by 6 bases and the J gene end by 4 bases; junction bases not matched to a gene: 11. CDR1 SNHLY and CDR2 FYNNEI come from the germline V gene. CDR3 DNA sequence: TGTGCCAGCAGCCGGGGACAGAATAGGGGCACCGGGGAGCTGTTTTTT. Translating it yields CASSRGQNRGTGELFF.

This chain connects TRBV6-6 to TRBJ1-1, with 7 bases fitting TRBD1. The V gene's germline CDR1 is MNHNY and CDR2 SVGAGI (reference sequence). The CDR3 extends over 14 amino acids. V shed 6 bases, J shed 1 base, and the junction held 5 bases outside the gene matches. The DNA for the CDR3 is TGTGCCAGCAGGCAGGGGGGTTCGAACACTGAAGCTTTCTTT. Translation gives CASRQGGSNTEAFF.

The chain links TRBV7-2 to TRBJ2-1; D might be TRBD1 or TRBD2, each matching 5 bases. Trimming shortened V by 3 bases and J by 1 base, and 10 bases separated the two germline ends. Germline V gene sequence: CDR1 SGHTA, CDR2 FQGNSA. The CDR3 is made up of 15 amino acids. The CDR3 DNA reads as TGTGCCAGCAGCTTTGAGGGGTCTTCCTACAATGAGCAGTTCTTC. This codes for CASSFEGSSYNEQFF.

The CDR3 sequence: CASSQQGPGWDGAQYF. The CDR3 nucleotides are TGTGCCAGCAGCCAACAGGGTCCAGGGTGGGATGGGGCCCAGTACTTC. The J gene is TRBJ2-5, the V gene TRBV7-2; D is perhaps TRBD1 (6 bases). The CDR3 consists of 16 residues. V lost 5 bases and J lost 9, with 25 bases in between. Germline V CDR1 and CDR2: SGHTA, FQGNSA.

J is TRBJ1-1 and V is TRBV29-1; D is unresolved. CDR3 length: 14 residues. V dropped 7 bases and J dropped 4 bases, with 19 bases sitting between them. Germline V lookup: CDR1 SQVTM, CDR2 ANQGSEA. CDR3 sequence reads: CSAGKGLRGTEAFF. CDR3 nucleotides: TGCAGCGCGGGGAAGGGCCTGCGGGGCACTGAAGCTTTCTTT.

With regard to this clone: The same CDR3 arises from other DNA sequences in this sample as well. The chain joins TRBV5-4 to TRBJ2-1, with D unresolved. CDR3 length: 13 amino acids. Trimming removed 1 base from V and 2 bases from J, with 4 bases in between. From germline, CDR1 is SGHNT and CDR2 YYREEE (reference sequence). The CDR3 region has the DNA TGTGCCAGCAGCTTGCGCGCCTACAATGAGCAGTTCTTC. It is translated as CASSLRAYNEQFF.

V and J are TRBV7-3 and TRBJ2-7, with TRBD1 as a possible D gene (5 bases). From germline, CDR1 is SGHTA and CDR2 FQGTGA. There are 14 residues in the CDR3. V was trimmed by 5 bases and J by 3 bases, leaving 14 bases between them. This chain's CDR3 is CASSLREGDYEQYF. The CDR3, as DNA: TGTGCCAGCAGCCTCAGGGAAGGGGACTACGAGCAGTACTTC.

On this clone itself: The identical CDR3 is also encoded by other nucleotide sequences in the sample. The chain links TRBV5-1 to TRBJ2-7; D is perhaps TRBD2 (5 bases). The V and J ends lost 4 bases and 2 bases respectively, with 7 bases between them. The CDR3 covers 12 residues. Germline CDR1 is SGHRS and CDR2 is YFSETQ. The CDR3 nucleotides read TGCGCCAGCAGCCCCGGGGCCTACGAGCAGTACTTC. It encodes CASSPGAYEQYF.

The CDR3: CASSSRDRPTGELFF. CDR3 coding DNA: TGTGCCAGCAGTTCGCGGGACAGGCCCACCGGGGAGCTGTTTTTT. This chain uses TRBV28 with TRBJ2-2; 8 positions agree with TRBD1. This CDR3 is built from 15 residues. CDR1 MDHEN and CDR2 SYDVKM come from the germline V gene. V shed 4 bases and J 4 bases; nucleotides not matched to a gene: 5.

V usage is TRBV5-1 and J usage is TRBJ2-2; no definite D call. This CDR3 region has 13 residues. V was trimmed by 4 bases and J by 7 bases, leaving 11 bases between them. Germline assignment: CDR1 SGHRS and CDR2 YFSETQ. The CDR3, as DNA: TGCGCCAGCAGCCCGGGTGGTAGCGGGGAGCTGTTTTTT. It yields the protein CASSPGGSGELFF. The full variable domain, in which reference TRBV5-1 and TRBJ2-2 provide the parts outside the CDR3, is KAGVTQTPRYLIKTRGQQVTLSCSPISGHRSVSWYQQTPGQGLQFLFEYFSETQRNKGNFPGRFSGRQFSNSRSEMNVSTLELGDSALYLCASSPGGSGELFFGEGSRLTVL.

The CDR3 loop is CASSDQRRLTDTQYF. The CDR3 DNA follows: TGTGCCAGCAGTGATCAGCGGAGACTCACAGATACGCAGTATTTT. The chain links TRBV6-1 to TRBJ2-3, with D perhaps matching TRBD2 (5 bases). The V gene's germline CDR1 is MNHNS and CDR2 SASEGT. Trimming took off 3 bases at V and 2 bases at J, with 12 bases between the two ends. The CDR3 extends over 15 amino acids.

This chain connects TRBV28 to TRBJ1-1; unclear D gene. The CDR3 is 13 residues long. Germline CDR1 reads MDHEN; CDR2 reads SYDVKM. With 6 bases removed from V and 1 base from J, the gap between germline ends came to 9 bases. CDR3: CASRAATNTEAFF. As DNA, the CDR3 is TGTGCCAGCAGGGCAGCAACGAACACTGAAGCTTTCTTT.